What follows is one T cell receptor beta chain and its context. The antigen is undetermined. The CDR3 is 18 residues long. From germline, CDR1 is SGHAT and CDR2 FQNNGV. With 4 bases clipped from V and 4 bases from J, the junction kept 18 bases outside the gene matches. This specimen comes from a study of identifying expanded T cells in peripheral blood. General study points: Differentially abundant clones: about 1.2 between replicates, 16.4 at roughly 13 days, around 20 at four. Two-week clone count variance significantly increased as total template count grew.

During the collection period, no donor immune events like infections were recorded. The repertoire was sequenced with immunoSEQ multiplex PCR; TCRdb's copy has only in-frame clones and lacks some. The sample lists about 90,000 clones, approximately 86% occurring once. The chain links TRBV11-2 to TRBJ2-7; TRBD1 agrees at 8 bases. Sequencing was carried out using blood. This TCR came from a person aged 18-70 years in good health. This chain's CDR3 is CASSSINRDRGREYEQYF. CDR3 bases: TGTGCCAGCAGCTCCATAAATCGTGACAGGGGCCGAGAGTACGAGCAGTACTTC.